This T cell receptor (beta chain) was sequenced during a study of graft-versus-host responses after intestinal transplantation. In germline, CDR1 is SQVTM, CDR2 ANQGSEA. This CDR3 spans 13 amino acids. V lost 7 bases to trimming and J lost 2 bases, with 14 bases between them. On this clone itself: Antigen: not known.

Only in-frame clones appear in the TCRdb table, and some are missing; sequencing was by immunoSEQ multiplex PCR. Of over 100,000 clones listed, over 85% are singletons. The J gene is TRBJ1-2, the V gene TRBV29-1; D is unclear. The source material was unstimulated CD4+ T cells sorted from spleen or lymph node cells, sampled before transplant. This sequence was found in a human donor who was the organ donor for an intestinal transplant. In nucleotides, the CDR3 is TGCAGCGCCTGGAGTGGGCTGAACTATGGCTACACCTTC. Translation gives CSAWSGLNYGYTF.